This is a list of T cell receptor beta chains from one sample in a study of blood T cell repertoires in COVID-19. Here immunoSEQ multiplex PCR was the method, and the copy in TCRdb shows in-frame clones only, minus some. The sample yields 200,000 to 250,000 clones, approximately 90% seen once. The sequenced sample was peripheral blood. The source is a man aged 25-45 years with COVID-19, enrolled during active disease. The CDR3 runs from the conserved cysteine through the conserved F or W. D genes are given only for firm matches. Size is stated for part of the rows, as once, few or many counts, or as a class when the clone is expanded.

d_gene: .; abundance: .; v_gene: TRBV5-4; j_gene: TRBJ1-1; CDR3aa: CASSFTGRNTEAFF; CDR3nt: TGTGCCAGCAGCTTTACAGGGAGGAACACTGAAGCTTTCTTT
d_gene: .; abundance: .; v_gene: TRBV5-1; j_gene: TRBJ1-2; CDR3aa: CASSLFRGDGYTF; CDR3nt: TGCGCCAGCAGCTTGTTCAGGGGTGATGGCTACACCTTC
d_gene: .; abundance: .; v_gene: TRBV9; j_gene: TRBJ2-2; CDR3aa: CASSPLRDHGELFF; CDR3nt: TGTGCCAGCAGCCCCCTGAGGGATCACGGGGAGCTGTTTTTT
d_gene: .; abundance: .; v_gene: TRBV7-6; j_gene: TRBJ2-7; CDR3aa: CASSLIDRPHEQYF; CDR3nt: TGTGCCAGCAGCCTTATCGACAGGCCCCACGAGCAGTACTTC
d_gene: .; abundance: .; v_gene: TRBV28; j_gene: TRBJ2-7; CDR3aa: CASSHPTERSGYEQYF; CDR3nt: TGTGCCAGCAGCCACCCAACGGAACGATCGGGCTACGAGCAGTACTTC
d_gene: .; abundance: .; v_gene: TRBV10-3; j_gene: TRBJ2-3; CDR3aa: CAISRGAGTDTQYF; CDR3nt: TGTGCCATCAGCAGGGGCGCTGGAACAGATACGCAGTATTTT
d_gene: TRBD1; abundance: .; v_gene: TRBV18; j_gene: TRBJ2-7; CDR3aa: CASSRWDRASYEQYF; CDR3nt: TGTGCCAGCTCGCGCTGGGACAGAGCCTCCTACGAGCAGTACTTC
d_gene: TRBD2; abundance: .; v_gene: TRBV24-1; j_gene: TRBJ2-3; CDR3aa: CATSDTSGGADTQYF; CDR3nt: TGTGCCACCAGTGATACTAGCGGTGGTGCAGATACGCAGTATTTT
d_gene: TRBD1; abundance: few; v_gene: TRBV10-3; j_gene: TRBJ1-4; CDR3aa: CAISEGQGGLFF; CDR3nt: TGTGCCATCAGTGAGGGACAGGGGGGACTGTTTTTT
d_gene: TRBD2; abundance: .; v_gene: TRBV20-1; j_gene: TRBJ2-3; CDR3aa: CSASLAGGHQDTQYF; CDR3nt: TGCAGTGCTAGTCTAGCGGGGGGGCATCAGGATACGCAGTATTTT
d_gene: TRBD1; abundance: .; v_gene: TRBV18; j_gene: TRBJ1-5; CDR3aa: CASSPEGQVYQPQHF; CDR3nt: TGTGCCAGCTCACCGGAGGGACAGGTCTATCAGCCCCAGCATTTT
d_gene: TRBD2; abundance: .; v_gene: TRBV6-2/TRBV6-3; j_gene: TRBJ2-1; CDR3aa: CASSYGGVSNEQFF; CDR3nt: TGTGCCAGCAGTTACGGGGGGGTCAGCAATGAGCAGTTCTTC
d_gene: .; abundance: once; v_gene: TRBV10-3; j_gene: TRBJ1-2; CDR3aa: CAINRPGDGYTF; CDR3nt: TGTGCCATCAATCGGCCAGGGGATGGCTACACCTTC
d_gene: TRBD1; abundance: .; v_gene: TRBV5-1; j_gene: TRBJ1-1; CDR3aa: CASSPLTGSNTEAFF; CDR3nt: TGCGCCAGCAGCCCCTTGACAGGGTCAAACACTGAAGCTTTCTTT
d_gene: .; abundance: .; v_gene: TRBV5-4; j_gene: TRBJ2-7; CDR3aa: CASSFNSPSYEQYF; CDR3nt: TGTGCCAGCAGCTTTAACAGCCCCTCCTACGAGCAGTACTTC
d_gene: TRBD1; abundance: .; v_gene: TRBV11-2; j_gene: TRBJ1-2; CDR3aa: CASSSADRGRGYTF; CDR3nt: TGTGCCAGCAGCTCAGCAGACAGGGGGCGAGGCTACACCTTC
d_gene: .; abundance: .; v_gene: TRBV19; j_gene: TRBJ2-1; CDR3aa: CASKARYNEQFF; CDR3nt: TGTGCCAGTAAAGCTAGATACAATGAGCAGTTCTTC
d_gene: .; abundance: .; v_gene: TRBV6-6; j_gene: TRBJ1-1; CDR3aa: CASSYPWGQNTEAFF; CDR3nt: TGTGCCAGCAGTTACCCATGGGGACAGAACACTGAAGCTTTCTTT
d_gene: .; abundance: .; v_gene: TRBV6-5; j_gene: TRBJ2-7; CDR3aa: CASSQIQAYEQYF; CDR3nt: TGTGCCAGCAGTCAAATTCAGGCCTACGAGCAGTACTTC
d_gene: TRBD1; abundance: .; v_gene: TRBV19; j_gene: TRBJ2-5; CDR3aa: CASNTFGQGQETQYF; CDR3nt: TGTGCCAGTAACACCTTCGGACAGGGCCAAGAGACCCAGTACTTC
d_gene: TRBD1; abundance: .; v_gene: TRBV5-1; j_gene: TRBJ1-5; CDR3aa: CASSQGQGGSNQPQHF; CDR3nt: TGCGCCAGCAGCCAAGGACAGGGAGGCAGCAATCAGCCCCAGCATTTT
d_gene: .; abundance: .; v_gene: TRBV28; j_gene: TRBJ2-1; CDR3aa: CASSSSAASYNEQFF; CDR3nt: TGTGCCAGCAGCTCCTCAGCGGCCTCCTACAATGAGCAGTTCTTC
d_gene: .; abundance: .; v_gene: TRBV14; j_gene: TRBJ2-7; CDR3aa: CASSQVSFLVGPYEQYF; CDR3nt: TGTGCCAGCAGCCAAGTTAGCTTCCTGGTCGGCCCCTACGAGCAGTACTTC
d_gene: TRBD1; abundance: .; v_gene: TRBV11-3; j_gene: TRBJ2-2; CDR3aa: CASSQLGTGVVTGELFF; CDR3nt: TGTGCCAGCAGCCAACTCGGGACAGGGGTTGTCACCGGGGAGCTGTTTTTT
d_gene: .; abundance: .; v_gene: TRBV4-1; j_gene: TRBJ2-5; CDR3aa: CASRHTGTQETQYF; CDR3nt: TGCGCCAGCAGACATACAGGGACACAAGAGACCCAGTACTTC
d_gene: .; abundance: .; v_gene: TRBV28; j_gene: TRBJ1-5; CDR3aa: CASSPYRVGQPQHF; CDR3nt: TGTGCCAGCAGTCCGTACAGAGTAGGTCAGCCCCAGCATTTT
d_gene: TRBD1; abundance: .; v_gene: TRBV27; j_gene: TRBJ1-2; CDR3aa: CASSYLGTGNYGYTF; CDR3nt: TGTGCCAGCAGTTACCTCGGGACAGGGAACTATGGCTACACCTTC
d_gene: .; abundance: .; v_gene: TRBV12-5; j_gene: TRBJ2-6; CDR3aa: CASGLVEGANVLTF; CDR3nt: TGTGCTAGTGGTTTGGTAGAGGGGGCCAACGTCCTGACTTTC
d_gene: .; abundance: .; v_gene: TRBV29-1; j_gene: TRBJ1-2; CDR3aa: CSVLDSYGYTF; CDR3nt: TGCAGCGTTCTTGACAGCTATGGCTACACCTTC